Listed below are T cell receptor beta chains from one sample, sequenced in a study of T cells in Graves' hyperthyroidism and ophthalmopathy. TCRdb itself ran the multiplex PCR reads through MiXCR, one entry per CDR3 protein. Of under 300,000 distinct CDR3 sequences detected, 13% appear once; the ten largest clones hold more than 7.5%. The sample taken for sequencing was blood. The receptor set was obtained from a woman in her 30s with Graves' hyperthyroidism that later progressed to Graves' ophthalmopathy. Both conserved end residues are part of each CDR3. A D gene is named only where the DNA matches it firmly. A clone size is listed for some rows: how often the clone was seen (once, few, many), or a class if it is expanded.

V	J	size	D	DNA	CDR3
TRBV19	TRBJ2-7	-	TRBD2	TGTGCCAGTAGGCCGACTAGCGGGATCGAGCAGTACTTC	CASRPTSGIEQYF
TRBV19	TRBJ2-5	-	-	-	CASTSARAGVGETQYF
TRBV2	TRBJ2-1	many	-	TGTGCCAGCAGTGGCCCTCTCGGTGAGCAGTTCTTC	CASSGPLGEQFF
TRBV20-1	TRBJ2-1	many	-	TGCAGTGCTAGGCGGGTCGGGGGCTCCTACAATGAGCAGTTCTTC	CSARRVGGSYNEQFF
TRBV28	TRBJ1-2	many	-	TGTGCCAGCAGCCCCCGGGACAACCGTAACTATGGCTACACCTTC	CASSPRDNRNYGYTF
TRBV4-2	TRBJ2-3	few	TRBD2	TGTGCCAGCAGCCAAGAGGGAGCGGGAGCGCCCACAGATACGCAGTATTTT	CASSQEGAGAPTDTQYF
TRBV6-5	TRBJ1-6	few	TRBD1	TGTGCCAGCAGTTCCCCAGGGGGTTATTCACCCCTCCACTTT	CASSSPGGYSPLHF
TRBV19	TRBJ2-2	-	TRBD2	TGTGCCAGTAGCGGGGGGGCGGGAGCGGTGAACACCGGGGAGCTGTTTTTT	CASSGGAGAVNTGELFF
TRBV20-1	TRBJ2-7	many	-	TGCAGTGCTTTAGCGGTCTACGAGCAGTACTTC	CSALAVYEQYF
TRBV2	TRBJ1-4	many	TRBD1	TGTGCCACCTATCGACAGGGTGGGGAAGAAAAACTGTTTTTT	CATYRQGGEEKLFF
TRBV29-1	TRBJ2-1	many	-	TGCAGCGTACCCTCGGAGGGCTCCTACAATGAGCAGTTCTTC	CSVPSEGSYNEQFF
TRBV4-1	TRBJ1-1	many	-	TGCGCCAGCAGCCAAGAGCGGGCTAGGGCTGAAGCTTTCTTT	CASSQERARAEAFF
TRBV7-2	TRBJ1-2	many	TRBD1	TGTGCCAGCAGCTTAGGTCCGGGCCAGGGGGCGTATGGCTACACCTTC	CASSLGPGQGAYGYTF
TRBV7-2	TRBJ1-4	many	-	TGTGCCAGCAGCTTAGAGTTCTCGGCCGGACAACTGTTTTTT	CASSLEFSAGQLFF
TRBV19	TRBJ1-5	-	TRBD1	TGTGCCAGTAGTTGGGACAGGGTCAAGCCCCAGCATTTT	CASSWDRVKPQHF
TRBV2	TRBJ2-6	many	-	TGTGCCAGCAGAACTACCGGGGGACCTGGGGCCAACGTCCTGACTTTC	CASRTTGGPGANVLTF
TRBV9	TRBJ2-2	-	TRBD2	TGTGCCAGCAGCTCTCTGGGACTAGCGGGAGGATGGGACACCGGGGAGCTGTTTTTT	CASSSLGLAGGWDTGELFF
TRBV7-2	TRBJ2-7	many	-	TGTGCCAGCAGCTTAGTGGGCTTACCTCCGGAGCAGTACTTC	CASSLVGLPPEQYF
TRBV20-1	TRBJ2-1	-	TRBD2	TGCAGTGCTGCGGGGGGACTAGCGGGAGGGGCCTACAATGAGCAGTTCTTC	CSAAGGLAGGAYNEQFF
TRBV6-2/TRBV6-3	TRBJ2-1	few	TRBD2	TGTGCCAGCAGTTACTCTCCAGCGGGAGATCGCAATGAGCAGTTCTTC	CASSYSPAGDRNEQFF
TRBV6-5	TRBJ2-7	many	-	TGTGCCAGCAGTTACTCCCGGGGCGAGCAGTACTTC	CASSYSRGEQYF
TRBV6-1	TRBJ1-1	few	-	TGTGCCAGCAGTGGGGGGCAGATTGAAGCTTTCTTT	CASSGGQIEAFF
TRBV4-1	TRBJ1-5	-	-	TGCGCCAGCAGCCAAGATCGTACAGGTGGTTTTAATCAGCCCCAGCATTTT	CASSQDRTGGFNQPQHF
TRBV5-1	TRBJ2-1	few	TRBD1	TGCGCCAGCAGCCTGACTACTCCGGGACAGGGGAATGAGCAGTTCTTC	CASSLTTPGQGNEQFF
TRBV27	TRBJ1-2	-	-	TGTGCCAGCAGTTTATCCCAGGGTATGGCCCTTGTGGGTGGCTACACCTTC	CASSLSQGMALVGGYTF
TRBV5-6	TRBJ2-1	many	-	TGTGCCAGCAGCTTTAAATTTGGGTCCATCGAGCAGTTCTTC	CASSFKFGSIEQFF
TRBV7-2	TRBJ2-5	many	-	TGTGCCAGCAGCTTAGTTGCAGGCGGAGAGACCCAGTACTTC	CASSLVAGGETQYF
TRBV28	TRBJ2-3	-	-	TGTGCCAGCAGTTCTCTCGGGCCTACGCAGTATTTT	CASSSLGPTQYF
TRBV6-1	TRBJ2-1	-	-	TGTGCCAGCACTGCCAGGGGGCGGGAGGGCCTCAATGAGCAGTTCTTC	CASTARGREGLNEQFF
TRBV12-3/TRBV12-4	TRBJ1-5	-	-	TGTGCCAGCAGTGAACAGGGTCTGGGCAATCAGCCCCAGCATTTT	CASSEQGLGNQPQHF
TRBV29-1	TRBJ2-7	many	-	TGCAGCGTTGAGGGGGCCTACGAGCAGTACTTC	CSVEGAYEQYF
TRBV4-3	TRBJ2-1	few	-	TGCGCCAGCAGCCAACCACCCAATGAGCAGTTCTTC	CASSQPPNEQFF
TRBV12-3/TRBV12-4	TRBJ1-5	many	-	TGTGCCAGCAGTCACGATCTAACGCCTAGGCCCCAGCATTTT	CASSHDLTPRPQHF
TRBV7-2	TRBJ2-7	many	TRBD2	TGTGCCAGCAGCCAGAACACTAGGGCGGGAGTAGGGCAGTACTTC	CASSQNTRAGVGQYF
TRBV7-9	TRBJ2-5	many	-	TGTGCCAGCAGCTTAGTCGGGCAAGAGACCCAGTACTTC	CASSLVGQETQYF
TRBV5-4	TRBJ2-1	few	-	TGTGCCAGCTTGGGGGCTGGCGGCTCTGAGCAGTTCTTC	CASLGAGGSEQFF
TRBV6-2/TRBV6-3	TRBJ2-7	many	-	TGTGCCAGCAGCATGGGCGGGACAGTCTACGAGCAGTACTTC	CASSMGGTVYEQYF
TRBV12-3/TRBV12-4	TRBJ2-7	many	TRBD2	TGTGCCAGCAGTTTGGGCGGGAGGGCCGACGAGCAGTACTTC	CASSLGGRADEQYF
TRBV9	TRBJ2-7	few	TRBD1	TGTGCCAGCAGCGCACCGGGACAGGGGGCGAGAGAGCAGTACTTC	CASSAPGQGAREQYF
TRBV7-9	TRBJ2-7	many	-	TGTGCCAGCAGCTTTGAGGGATTCTCCTACGAGCAGTACTTC	CASSFEGFSYEQYF
TRBV19	TRBJ1-4	few	-	TGTGCCAGTAGTGACCTGACGGGGGGAAAACTGTTTTTT	CASSDLTGGKLFF
TRBV5-1	TRBJ2-1	many	TRBD2	TGCGCCAGCAGCTTAAGGCTAGCGGGTGGGAATGAGCAGTTCTTC	CASSLRLAGGNEQFF
TRBV18	TRBJ1-3	many	-	TGTGCCAGCTCACCAGCTGAGGACGGAAACACCATATATTTT	CASSPAEDGNTIYF
TRBV20-1	TRBJ2-7	many	TRBD2	TGCAGTGCTAGAGACCCTAGCGGGAGTCCTACGGGGCAGTACTTC	CSARDPSGSPTGQYF
TRBV3-1	TRBJ1-2	many	-	TGTGCCAGCGGGCGGGACAATGGCTACACCTTC	CASGRDNGYTF
TRBV5-5	TRBJ1-5	-	TRBD1	TGTGCCAGCAGTGAAGCCGACAGGGCGGAAGGTGGAGCCCAGCATTTT	CASSEADRAEGGAQHF
TRBV13	TRBJ1-1	many	-	TGTGCCAGCTCGCCCAGGGAGAACACTGAAGCTTTCTTT	CASSPRENTEAFF
TRBV18	TRBJ2-7	many	-	TGTGCCAGCTCACCACCACTTCGGGGTGACTACGAGCAGTACTTC	CASSPPLRGDYEQYF
TRBV28	TRBJ1-3	many	-	TGTGCCAGCAGTTTACCAAACTCTGGAAACACCATATATTTT	CASSLPNSGNTIYF
TRBV7-2	TRBJ2-7	many	-	TGTGCCAGCATAAGCAGAGGGGAGCAGTACTTC	CASISRGEQYF
TRBV3-1	TRBJ1-3	many	-	TGTGCCAGCAGCCTTCAGGGTGGTGGAAACACCATATATTTT	CASSLQGGGNTIYF